This T cell receptor beta chain was retrieved from a study of cytomegalovirus exposure and HLA in healthy donors. Turning to the study itself: Ancestry clustering placed 70% to 90% of some 400 genotyped donors in the Caucasian-associated cluster.

The PCR used 60 Vbeta and 13 Jbeta primers. The assay was immunoSEQ multiplex PCR, and TCRdb's table has in-frame clones only and misses some. Among over 70,000 clones listed, 70% to 90% were seen once. Whole-study results and caveats: Later on, an analysis showed TCR association rates differing by HLA locus, with DRB1 the most and HLA-C the fewest. Reports credit the classifier with highly specific, highly sensitive diagnosis of cytomegalovirus status.

V was clipped by 4 bases and J by 2 bases; unmatched bases: 7. The CDR3 runs to 16 residues. CDR1 is LNHNV, CDR2 YYDKDF, per germline (reference sequence). As for this clone: Its antigen remains unknown.

The specimen was PBMCs. This receptor was taken from a man younger than 30 in good health and CMV-seronegative. The chain is built from TRBV15 and TRBJ1-3, with 8 bases lining up with TRBD1. The CDR3 is CATSKGQGKTGNTIYF. CDR3 in DNA: TGTGCCACCAGCAAAGGACAGGGAAAAACTGGAAACACCATATATTTT.